This record concerns one T cell receptor beta chain sequence. The clone's antigen remains unknown. Per-base quality was not reported, and no clone a single base away is much larger than it. The time point label, read with the paper, signifies: baseline before first vaccination. Vaccinee samples came from UK trials COV001 and COV002, including a single-blind randomized controlled phase 2/3 trial of AZD1222 (ChAdOx1 nCoV-19) in healthy adults. Trial participant PBMC samples were collected at day 0 and day 28 after the second dose for TCRbeta chain sequencing. Reading from cysteine to phenylalanine, the CDR3 counts 17 amino acids. The entry retains the CDR3 DNA only, 51 bases that are in frame from base 1. V lost 3 bases and J lost 0 bases, and the count of bases not matched to a germline gene is 2. The germline V gene (reference sequence) specifies PRHDT as CDR1 and FYEKMQ as CDR2. This sample stems from a study of T cell responses to AZD1222 COVID-19 vaccine (dated by TCRdb to the early 2020s). Describing the broader study: AZD1222 recipients whose second dose came at about 4 weeks and those whose second dose came at about 12 weeks were combined into one group, since spike-specific TCR depth and breadth did not differ between the two schedules. Enrollment into the trials was organized by age into subgroups of 18-55, 56-69 and 70-plus years, and those subgroups contained 148, 28 and 57 TCR-sequenced participants, respectively. A total of 233 trial participants underwent TCR sequencing, of whom roughly 210 received two doses of AZD1222 and some 26 received two doses of the MenACWY control vaccine. The investigation overall reported the following: The 56-69-year group was small, and its depth increase did not reach significance, likely because of low power. CD4 TCRs associated with the vaccine covered the entire spike protein, and the dominant responses were in regions 160-218 and 743-854. Participants were mostly white British and included more females than males, and it was suggested by the authors that clonal diversity may have been underestimated. Conclusions about previously exposed vaccinees are limited because only five to seven AZD1222 recipients were SARS-CoV-2 seropositive at baseline. Spike-specific TCR breadth and depth rose significantly after two AZD1222 doses compared with day 0 and with MenACWY recipients. Reportedly, almost half of the unique spike-specific TCRs recognized epitopes lying outside the regions that are mutated in the B.1.351 and B.1.1.7 variants. No day 14 peak-response samples were available, so repertoires were characterized only after the peak T cell response.

The CDR3 regions of human TCRbeta chains were analyzed by immunosequencing. As for the original processing: Repertoire TCRs were matched against a reference library of SARS-CoV-2-specific TCRs generated with the MIRA antigen-specificity platform. Breadth meant the fraction of unique TCRs that were SARS-CoV-2-associated, whereas depth meant the fraction of total T cells that were SARS-CoV-2-associated. Using the MIRA data, every spike-specific TCR was mapped to the spike region that the TCR reacted to and assigned to either a CD4 or a CD8 class. Log10-transformed breadth and depth values were compared by one-way ANOVA with Sidak's multiple comparisons tests. Drawn from immuneACCESS, this table holds only the in-frame rearrangements with V and J called that TCRdb kept. Clones are partly lost; checked studies trace under half to an unresolved V gene and leave the rest unexplained. Clone size and V and J calls were adopted from that table, with D and trimming inferred from the DNA. This sample comprises about 120,000 clones, approximately 85% of them detected only once. The top ten constitute less than 10% of the sample.

The input for sequencing was peripheral blood, taken on day 0 of AZD1222 vaccination. The V and J segments used are TRBV13 and TRBJ2-3; TRBD2 lines up with 14 middle nucleotides. The source of this sequence is an adult in good health. At the DNA level, the sequence is TGTGCCAGCAGCTTGGGACTAGCGGGGGCTAGCACAGATACGCAGTATTTT. Translated, it reads CASSLGLAGASTDTQYF.